Listed here are 26 T cell receptor beta chains from one sample, sequenced in a study of blood T cell repertoires in COVID-19. The assay was immunoSEQ multiplex PCR, and TCRdb's table has in-frame clones only and misses some. Of 220,000 or so clones in the sample, roughly four fifths were seen once. Material for sequencing was peripheral blood. These receptors came from a woman older than 75 with acute or convalescent COVID-19.

The V call is TRBV15, the J call TRBJ1-5; D is unresolved. Germline loops: CDR1 LNHNV, CDR2 YYDKDF (reference sequence). The V end was cut by 0 bases, the J end by 7 bases, with 10 bases between. The CDR3 extends over 14 amino acids. The CDR3: CATSREGFGQPQHF. The CDR3, as DNA: TGTGCCACCAGCAGAGAGGGTTTCGGGCAGCCCCAGCATTTT.

CDR3 sequence: CASSYEAARGGYTF. CDR3 in DNA: TGCGCCAGCAGCTACGAGGCAGCGAGGGGGGGCTACACCTTC. The chain is built from TRBV5-1 and TRBJ1-2, with TRBD1 as a possible D gene (6 bases). Germline-derived CDR1 and CDR2 are SGHRS and YFSETQ. V lost 3 bases and J lost 8, with 17 bases in between. This CDR3 contains 14 residues.

The chain employs TRBV7-9 and TRBJ2-7, with 9 bases aligning to TRBD1. CDR1 SEHNR and CDR2 FQNEAQ come from the germline V gene (reference sequence). Trimming cost V 1 base and J 2 bases; bases outside gene matches: 3. The CDR3 sequence is 15 residues long. CDR3 bases: TGTGCCAGCAGCTTAGAACAGGGGGCCGCCTACGAGCAGTACTTC. This encodes CASSLEQGAAYEQYF.

V usage is TRBV6-1 and J usage is TRBJ1-2; no clear D gene. Trimming took off 2 bases at V and 6 bases at J, with 16 bases between the two ends. This CDR3 is built from 15 residues. Germline V gene data show CDR1 as MNHNS and CDR2 as SASEGT. CDR3 coding DNA: TGTGCCAGCAGTGAATTGGAGGGAGCATCGGATGGCTACACCTTC. It is translated as CASSELEGASDGYTF.

This chain uses TRBV5-4 with TRBJ2-1, with TRBD2 matching over 13 bases. The CDR3 is 16 residues long. Germline trimming cut 2 bases from V and 3 bases from J; bases unmatched to any gene: 2. Germline V gene data show CDR1 as SGHNT and CDR2 as YYREEE (reference sequence). The CDR3 loop reads CASSLTSGGVYNEQFF. CDR3 nucleotides: TGTGCCAGCAGCTTAACTAGCGGGGGGGTCTACAATGAGCAGTTCTTC.

This chain joins TRBV3-1 (or the pseudogene TRBV3-2) and TRBJ2-3; TRBD1 aligns across 9 bases. The germline CDR1 and CDR2 sequences are LGHDT and YNNKEL (reference sequence). The V segment lost 4 bases and the J segment 2 bases; nucleotides outside the gene matches: 7. This CDR3 comprises 16 residues. The CDR3 nucleotides read TGTGCCAGCAGCCTCTGCCGGGACAGGGACACAGATACGCAGTATTTT. It is translated as CASSLCRDRDTDTQYF.

This clone was observed a handful of times. The chain couples TRBV14 to TRBJ2-1; 9 positions agree with TRBD2. The germline CDR1 and CDR2 sequences are SGHDN and FVKESK. V lost 0 bases, J lost 10 bases, and 1 base stayed unmatched. This CDR3 region has 13 residues. The CDR3 coding sequence is TGTGCCAGCAGCCAAGATCTAGCGGGAGAGCAGTTCTTC. The encoded protein is CASSQDLAGEQFF.

The chain couples TRBV5-6 to TRBJ2-7; D call uncertain. Trimming left V 9 bases short and J 3 bases short, with 4 bases between. This CDR3 spans 9 amino acids. Germline V gene sequence: CDR1 SGHDT, CDR2 YYEEEE. The DNA of the CDR3 is TGTGCCACTCTCTACGAGCAGTACTTC. This gives the protein CATLYEQYF.

This rearrangement joins TRBV11-2 to TRBJ1-2; TRBD1 matches at 7 bases. Losses at the gene ends were 6 bases for V and 4 bases for J; bases not matched to a gene: 5. The CDR3 extends over 13 amino acids. Germline assignment: CDR1 SGHAT and CDR2 FQNNGV. The CDR3 protein is CASRRQGSYGYTF. CDR3 nucleotides: TGTGCCAGCAGGCGACAGGGCTCCTATGGCTACACCTTC. The full variable domain, with the rest looked up from reference TRBV11-2 and TRBJ1-2, is EAGVAQSPRYKIIEKRQSVAFWCNPISGHATLYWYQQILGQGPKLLIQFQNNGVVDDSQLPKDRFSAERLKGVDSTLKIQPAKLEDSAVYLCASRRQGSYGYTFGSGTRLTVV.

V usage is TRBV7-2 and J usage is TRBJ1-6; the D is unclear. Trimming left V 0 bases short and J 6 bases short, with 12 bases between. Per the germline V gene, CDR1 is SGHTA and CDR2 is FQGNSA. The CDR3 loop spans 16 amino acids. The CDR3 DNA reads as TGTGCCAGCAGCTTAGCGGTCATCGGGTTTAATTCACCCCTCCACTTT. Its translation: CASSLAVIGFNSPLHF.

This chain joins TRBV27 and TRBJ2-1; D gene unclear. The ends were cut back, 6 bases at V and 8 bases at J, with 17 bases in the middle. The CDR3 spans 14 residues. Per the germline V gene, CDR1 is MNHEY and CDR2 is SMNVEV (reference sequence). The CDR3: CASSSVPLTHEQFF. The CDR3 nucleotides read TGTGCCAGCAGCTCCGTACCACTAACGCATGAGCAGTTCTTC.

V gene TRBV3-1 (or the pseudogene TRBV3-2) combines with J gene TRBJ1-1; D is uncertain. Germline V lookup: CDR1 LGHDT, CDR2 YNNKEL (reference sequence). V shed 2 bases and J shed 4 bases, with 14 bases lying between them. The CDR3 loop spans 15 amino acids. The CDR3 region is CASSQSGSGGTEAFF. CDR3 coding DNA: TGTGCCAGCAGCCAATCCGGGAGTGGTGGCACTGAAGCTTTCTTT.

This clone was detected a few times. The V call is TRBV18, the J call TRBJ1-5, with D tentatively TRBD1 (5 bases). Trimming left V 6 bases short and J 0 bases short, with 15 bases between. This CDR3 region has 16 residues. Per germline, CDR1 KGHSH and CDR2 LQKENI. Here the CDR3 reads CASSPDSINSNQPQHF. The CDR3 DNA sequence: TGTGCCAGCTCTCCTGACAGCATCAATAGCAATCAGCCCCAGCATTTT. The whole variable domain, remainder taken from reference TRBV18 and TRBJ1-5, is NAGVMQNPRHLVRRRGQEARLRCSPMKGHSHVYWYRQLPEEGLKFMVYLQKENIIDESGMPKERFSAEFPKEGPSILRIQQVVRGDSAAYFCASSPDSINSNQPQHFGDGTRLSIL.

The genes are TRBV7-8 and TRBJ2-5, with TRBD1 as a possible D gene (6 bases). The CDR3 contains 14 residues. Germline CDR1 and CDR2: SGHVS and FQNEAQ. The V end lost 1 base, the J end lost 5 bases, and 11 bases lay between the germline ends. Here the CDR3 DNA reads TGTGCCAGCAGCTTAGTCAGGGGTCAGGAGACCCAGTACTTC. The encoded protein is CASSLVRGQETQYF.

The V and J genes are TRBV28 and TRBJ2-1, with 7 bases fitting TRBD2. This CDR3 comprises 16 residues. CDR1 is MDHEN, CDR2 SYDVKM, per germline. V was pared by 3 bases and J by 7 bases, with 12 bases of the junction left unmatched. The CDR3 DNA reads as TGTGCCAGCAGTTTGCTAGCGGCCTCCGCCGGAAATGAGCAGTTCTTC. The encoded protein is CASSLLAASAGNEQFF.

The chain employs TRBV27 and TRBJ1-2; perhaps TRBD1 as D (6 bases). V lost 5 bases to trimming and J lost 5 bases, with 15 bases between them. This CDR3 is 14 amino acids long. From germline, CDR1 is MNHEY and CDR2 SMNVEV (reference sequence). This CDR3 is CASSPGRGGYGYTF. In DNA form, the CDR3 reads TGTGCCAGCAGTCCTGGCAGGGGAGGGTATGGCTACACCTTC.

The chain has TRBV18 and TRBJ2-3; D is unresolved. The germline V gene has CDR1 KGHSH and CDR2 LQKENI. Trimming removed 5 bases from V and 0 bases from J, with 12 bases in between. This CDR3 is 15 amino acids long. Here the CDR3 reads CASSFGAPSTDTQYF. CDR3 DNA: TGTGCCAGCTCATTTGGAGCCCCTAGCACAGATACGCAGTATTTT.

The chain is built from TRBV30 and TRBJ2-3; possibly TRBD1 for D (5 bases). The CDR3 runs 12 residues. Germline lookup yields CDR1 GTSNPN and CDR2 SVGIG (reference sequence). V shed 3 bases and J shed 1 base, with 5 bases lying between them. The CDR3: CAWRTGTDTQYF. CDR3 nucleotides: TGTGCCTGGAGGACAGGCACAGATACGCAGTATTTT.

The chain couples TRBV9 to TRBJ1-5; D unresolved. CDR3 length equals 14 residues. Germline loops: CDR1 SGDLS, CDR2 YYNGEE. The V end lost 2 bases, the J end lost 4 bases, and 10 bases lay between the germline ends. CDR3 residues: CASSVGGRNQPQHF. CDR3 in DNA: TGTGCCAGCAGCGTGGGAGGACGAAATCAGCCCCAGCATTTT.

The chain is built from TRBV9 and TRBJ2-2, with D perhaps matching TRBD1 (6 bases). Trimming removed 0 bases at V and 7 bases at J, with 16 bases between. The CDR3 has 16 amino acids. The germline V gene has CDR1 SGDLS and CDR2 YYNGEE. The CDR3 loop is CASSVASGVGVGELFF. CDR3 in DNA: TGTGCCAGCAGCGTAGCTTCAGGGGTCGGTGTCGGGGAGCTGTTTTTT.

This clone was picked up one time. V and J are TRBV20-1 and TRBJ1-2; 10 bases align to TRBD1. Germline V gene sequence: CDR1 DFQATT, CDR2 SNEGSKA (reference sequence). V gave up 3 bases and J gave up 8 bases; unmatched junction bases: 9. The CDR3 is made up of 14 amino acids. CDR3 bases: TGCAGTGCTAGTGTTGGGACAGGGGTTCGAGGCTACACCTTC. Its protein product is CSASVGTGVRGYTF.

This clone was picked up one time. The chain is built from TRBV28 and TRBJ1-5; D unclear. Germline-derived CDR1 and CDR2 are MDHEN and SYDVKM. The CDR3 totals 17 residues. The V and J ends lost 5 bases and 1 base respectively, with 18 bases between them. CDR3 sequence: CASSPRRGVLSNQPQHF. The CDR3 DNA reads as TGTGCCAGCAGTCCCCGCCGGGGAGTTTTGAGCAATCAGCCCCAGCATTTT.

The rearrangement links TRBV7-2 to TRBJ2-2; a weak D match, TRBD2 (6 bases). Germline V gene data show CDR1 as SGHTA and CDR2 as FQGNSA. The CDR3 extends over 17 amino acids. Trimming removed 5 bases from V and 1 base from J, with 17 bases in between. CDR3: CASSPKLVSGNTGELFF. CDR3 bases: TGTGCCAGCAGCCCCAAGTTGGTTAGCGGGAACACCGGGGAGCTGTTTTTT.

This rearrangement joins TRBV3-1 (or the pseudogene TRBV3-2) to TRBJ2-2; D remains ambiguous. Germline V gives CDR1 LGHDT, CDR2 YNNKEL (reference sequence). This CDR3 spans 13 amino acids. Trimming removed 3 bases from V and 5 bases from J, with 7 bases in between. Here the CDR3 reads CASSHDLTGELFF. For the CDR3, the DNA is TGTGCCAGCAGCCATGACTTAACCGGGGAGCTGTTTTTT.

The sample holds one count of this clone. V gene TRBV6-5 combines with J gene TRBJ1-1; D not certain. Germline V CDR1 and CDR2: MNHEY, SVGAGI. The V and J ends lost 7 bases and 4 bases respectively, with 7 bases between them. The CDR3 extends over 11 amino acids. CDR3 bases: TGTGCCAGCAAGACGGGCACTGAAGCTTTCTTT. It yields the protein CASKTGTEAFF.

In its sample, this clone was seen once. V usage is TRBV1 and J usage is TRBJ2-2; whether TRBD2, the table's D call, matches the DNA was not checked. TRBV1 is an annotated pseudogene. This CDR3 is built from 17 residues. The CDR3 nucleotides read TGCACCAGCAGCCCCCATCTACTAGCGGGGACGGGCGGGGAGCTGTTTTTT. The encoded protein is CTSSPHLLAGTGGELFF.